This T cell receptor (beta chain) was sequenced during a study of shared clonotypes between healthy human individuals. Germline V gene lookup returns CDR1 MNHNS and CDR2 SASEGT. CDR3 size: 10 residues. Trimming pared 8 bases from V and 7 bases from J, leaving 9 bases between. Sorted-subset replicate PCRs used about 0.2 ug of genomic DNA. This amount corresponded to about 30,000 T cell genomes. TCRdb keeps only in-frame clones here, not all; method: immunoSEQ multiplex PCR. The data hold millions of clones, with 90% to 95% observed a single time. Sequenced: naive CD4+ T cells sorted from blood. Subset given: CD45RA+ positively selected. The rearrangement joins TRBV6-1 to TRBJ2-7; weak D call: TRBD2 (5 bases). The clonotype comes from a man aged 18 to 30 in good health. CDR3 loop: CASPRGEQYF. DNA of the CDR3: TGTGCCAGCCCCCGGGGTGAGCAGTACTTC.